This TCR beta chain comes out of a study of blood T cell repertoires in COVID-19. As for the study in general: Samples taken during acute and convalescent COVID-19 were collected in the United States, Italy and Spain. The cDNA or gDNA used as material had been derived from T cells, B-cell-depleted T cells, or PBMCs.

Under the authors' procedure: Reference gene primers were amplified, and this amplification served to estimate nucleated cell counts. Clones were read by immunoSEQ multiplex PCR, and TCRdb kept only the in-frame ones, dropping some. V, J and clone size reflect that table, while D and trimming were determined from the DNA. The table has roughly 250,000 clones, about 88% seen once; the top ten hold about 4%. CDR3 length equals 12 residues. The trim removed 4 bases at V and 9 bases at J, leaving 4 bases unmatched. This TCR derives from a man aged 55 to 70 who had recovered from COVID-19. Material: peripheral blood. The chain uses TRBV12-3 or TRBV12-4 and TRBJ1-1; 8 nucleotides match TRBD1. The CDR3 DNA follows: TGTGCCAGCAGTTGGGGACAGGATAAAGCTTTCTTT. It translates to CASSWGQDKAFF.